This T cell receptor beta chain was observed in a study of shared clonotypes between healthy human individuals. Whole-study context: Donor composition was two women and three men, aged 18 to 49. Three CD4 naive, three CD4 memory, two CD8 naive and one CD8 memory plate were used per donor.

Repertoires were generated with immunoSEQ multiplex PCR, while TCRdb's copy carries only in-frame clones and drops some. Here the sample spans over 850,000 clones, more than 75% being singletons. The study drew all its donors from Caucasian adults living in Nashville, Tennessee. In its sample, this clone was seen a few times. This same CDR3 is encoded by further DNA sequences in the sample. The CDR3 has 14 residues. V was clipped by 0 bases and J by 0 bases, with 4 bases between them. Germline loops: CDR1 SGDLS, CDR2 YYNGEE. J is TRBJ2-1 and V is TRBV9; D is uncertain. The sequencing sample was made of memory CD4+ T cells from PBMCs. Noted subset: CD45RA-negative fraction. The sequence derives from a man younger than 30 in good health. Some clones in this sample may be carry-over from other donors' samples. The CDR3 bases are TGTGCCAGCAGCGTAGCGAGCTCCTACAATGAGCAGTTCTTC. Translation gives CASSVASSYNEQFF.